This record looks at one TCR beta chain sequence and its context. The antigen is not known. Germline loops: CDR1 SGHAT, CDR2 FQNNGV. This CDR3 has 17 amino acids. After removal of 6 bases from V and 6 bases from J, the junction contained 14 bases not matched to a gene. The data were obtained in a study of beta chain features in type 1 diabetes. Findings of the study overall: In all four CD4+ subsets, TCRB CDR3 length was significantly, moderately reduced in type 1 diabetes. In type 1 diabetes patients, VDJ junctions had fewer insertions; deletions at these junctions were more frequent.

Reverse transcribing all isolated RNA meant expressed TCRB transcripts were sequenced. The method was immunoSEQ multiplex PCR; TCRdb's version includes in-frame clones alone and lacks a portion of them. The sample carries roughly 150,000 clones, 8.5% to 10% recorded once. The gene calls are TRBV11-2 and TRBJ2-1; 10 bases agree with TRBD2. The sequence was collected from a woman aged 25 to 45 with type 1 diabetes. Sample: central memory CD4+ T cells from blood. The CDR3 loop is CASRRTSRLAGVNEQFF. For the CDR3, the DNA is TGTGCCAGCAGACGTACTAGCCGTCTAGCGGGAGTCAATGAGCAGTTCTTC.